This section outlines one TCR beta chain sequence together with its context. Its target is unknown. This record belongs to a study of T cells expressing NK-cell markers. About the research overall: Sorted CD3+CD56+NKG2C+, CD3+CD56+NKG2C- and CD3+CD56-NKG2C+ T cells supplied TCR beta repertoires.

Regarding the study as a whole: Four of the donors also had these clonotypes leading their CD3+CD56-NKG2C+ fraction. For a handful of donors, the dominant NKG2C+ clonotypes made up roughly 1.0-7.5% of their CD8+ T cells. Whether expanded NKG2C+ T cell clones recognized HCMV stayed uncertain.

CDR3 length: 14 amino acids. Reprocessing the 5' RACE reads, TCRdb reports a single entry for every CDR3 protein and omits DNA. This sample contains 350,000 to 450,000 distinct CDR3 sequences. The sequencing sample was made of blood T cells: a sorted CD56 or NKG2C T cell subset, CD4+ or CD8+ T cells, or bulk PBMC T cells (not recorded which). The receptor was derived from a man aged 18 to 69 in good health. The rearrangement joins TRBV12-3 or TRBV12-4 to TRBJ2-5. The CDR3 spells CASSFRHRQETQYF.